Each of the 19 T cell receptor beta chains below was sequenced from the same sample in a study of blood T cell repertoires in COVID-19. This table comes from immunoSEQ multiplex PCR, and its TCRdb copy is limited to in-frame clones, with some not included. The table includes about 74,000 clones, 70% to 85% detected once. Sequenced: peripheral blood. The receptors shown here come from a human donor in a cohort sampled during active COVID-19.

The chain links TRBV5-1 to TRBJ2-2, with D perhaps TRBD1 (5 bases). With 5 bases removed from V and 0 bases from J, the gap between germline ends came to 11 bases. The CDR3 runs 15 residues. Germline CDR1 is SGHRS and CDR2 is YFSETQ. The CDR3 region is CASSNQGTNTGELFF. In DNA, the CDR3 is TGCGCCAGCAGTAACCAGGGCACGAACACCGGGGAGCTGTTTTTT.

This clone was seen only a few times. This chain joins TRBV5-1 and TRBJ2-3, with 9 bases identical to TRBD1. This CDR3 contains 15 residues. The V gene end was trimmed by 2 bases and the J gene end by 3 bases; junction bases not matched to a gene: 4. Germline V gene lookup returns CDR1 SGHRS and CDR2 YFSETQ. CDR3: CASSFWTGVTDTQYF. The CDR3 DNA follows: TGCGCCAGCAGCTTCTGGACAGGGGTGACAGATACGCAGTATTTT.

J is TRBJ2-7 and V is TRBV5-1; 10 nucleotides agree with TRBD2. The CDR3 has 19 amino acids. Germline loops: CDR1 SGHRS, CDR2 YFSETQ. Losses at the gene ends were 0 bases for V and 2 bases for J; bases not matched to a gene: 14. The CDR3 bases are TGCGCCAGCAGCTTGGGGGGCCGCTACGGACTAGCGGAGCCCTACGAGCAGTACTTC. Its translation is CASSLGGRYGLAEPYEQYF.

The gene calls are TRBV28 and TRBJ1-4; TRBD1 might be the D (5 bases). This CDR3 is 13 amino acids long. Trimming left V 6 bases short and J 6 bases short, with 11 bases between. Germline V lookup: CDR1 MDHEN, CDR2 SYDVKM. The CDR3 is CASRLGGDEKLFF. The CDR3 region has the DNA TGTGCCAGCAGATTGGGGGGGGATGAAAAACTGTTTTTT.

V usage is TRBV15 and J usage is TRBJ1-4; D gene ambiguous. V lost 0 bases and J 4 bases, leaving 15 bases between the germline ends. The CDR3 sequence is 17 residues long. The germline gives CDR1 LNHNV, CDR2 YYDKDF (reference sequence). CDR3: CATSREEAMGNNEKLFF. For the CDR3, the DNA is TGTGCCACCAGCAGAGAGGAGGCCATGGGCAATAATGAAAAACTGTTTTTT.

The chain is built from TRBV18 and TRBJ1-1; the D is unclear. This CDR3 is built from 15 residues. The V gene lost 3 bases and the J gene lost 1 base, with 12 bases spanning the gap. Germline V gene sequence: CDR1 KGHSH, CDR2 LQKENI. The CDR3 loop reads CASSPNPVQNTEAFF. The CDR3 nucleotides are TGTGCCAGCTCACCGAATCCGGTCCAGAACACTGAAGCTTTCTTT.

The CDR3 DNA reads TGTGCCAGCAGCCGAAGCGGGAGGAGCAATGAGCAGTTCTTC. Protein sequence: CASSRSGRSNEQFF. This chain connects TRBV11-3 to TRBJ2-1; 9 bases are a match to TRBD2. This CDR3 is built from 14 residues. Germline V gene data show CDR1 as SGHNT and CDR2 as YENEEA. With V trimmed by 5 bases and J by 6 bases, 5 bases remained unmatched.

The V and J genes are TRBV30 and TRBJ1-6, with D possibly being TRBD1 (6 bases). CDR1 is GTSNPN and CDR2 is SVGIG in the germline V gene (reference sequence). This CDR3 spans 16 amino acids. V lost 1 base and J lost 8, with 18 bases in between. CDR3 in amino acids: CAWSALGTPGDSPLHF. The CDR3 bases are TGTGCCTGGAGTGCCCTAGGGACACCAGGGGATTCACCCCTCCACTTT.

This CDR3 is CASSFRGPDEQYF. The CDR3 DNA is TGCGCCAGCAGCTTTCGTGGGCCGGACGAGCAGTACTTC. The chain links TRBV5-1 to TRBJ2-7, with unresolved D. In germline, CDR1 is SGHRS, CDR2 YFSETQ. V lost 2 bases to trimming and J lost 5 bases, with 11 bases between them. The CDR3 is made up of 13 amino acids.

CDR3 DNA: TGCGCCAGCAGCCAAGACCAGGGCTCCTATAATTCACCCCTCCACTTT. Translation gives CASSQDQGSYNSPLHF. The rearrangement joins TRBV4-1 to TRBJ1-6, with D possibly matching TRBD1 (5 bases). Germline V lookup: CDR1 MGHRA, CDR2 YSYEKL. Trimming shortened V by 0 bases and J by 0 bases, and 6 bases separated the two germline ends. This CDR3 contains 16 residues.

The rearrangement links TRBV9 to TRBJ2-3; perhaps TRBD2 as D (5 bases). Deletions cut 0 bases from V and 4 bases from J, with 15 bases between. The CDR3 consists of 16 residues. Per germline, CDR1 SGDLS and CDR2 YYNGEE. CDR3 protein: CASSVGAIARADTQYF. The CDR3 coding sequence is TGTGCCAGCAGCGTAGGGGCGATAGCGAGAGCAGATACGCAGTATTTT.

This sequence joins TRBV5-1 and TRBJ2-3; 8 bases map to TRBD2. The ends lost 1 base at V and 10 bases at J; junction bases unmatched: 14. This CDR3 is 16 amino acids long. In germline, CDR1 is SGHRS, CDR2 YFSETQ. The CDR3 region is CASSLSASGGPYAQYF. In DNA form, the CDR3 reads TGCGCCAGCAGCTTGTCCGCCAGCGGGGGCCCCTATGCGCAGTATTTT.

V and J are TRBV9 and TRBJ2-7; possible D gene TRBD2, 5 bases. V lost 0 bases and J lost 5, with 12 bases in between. CDR1 SGDLS and CDR2 YYNGEE come from the germline V gene. The CDR3 has 14 amino acids. The CDR3 DNA reads as TGTGCCAGCAGCGTAGGTTCGGGGAATCACGAGCAGTACTTC. Translating it yields CASSVGSGNHEQYF.

The rearrangement joins TRBV6-1 to TRBJ2-7; possibly TRBD2 for D (6 bases). V was trimmed by 0 bases and J by 3 bases, leaving 12 bases between them. This CDR3 has 15 residues. Germline V CDR1 and CDR2: MNHNS, SASEGT. DNA for the CDR3: TGTGCCAGCAGTGAAGCGAGACTAGGAAGCTACGAGCAGTACTTC. Translation gives CASSEARLGSYEQYF.

This rearrangement joins TRBV5-1 to TRBJ2-2; TRBD1 agrees at 10 bases. The ends lost 5 bases at V and 4 bases at J; junction bases unmatched: 5. CDR3 length: 15 amino acids. Germline lookup yields CDR1 SGHRS and CDR2 YFSETQ. CDR3 sequence: CASRWGQGFTGELFF. In DNA form, the CDR3 reads TGCGCCAGCAGATGGGGACAGGGGTTCACCGGGGAGCTGTTTTTT.

The rearrangement joins TRBV10-2 to TRBJ1-5; D uncertain. CDR1 is WSHSY and CDR2 is SAAADI in the germline V gene. This CDR3 has 14 residues. V was trimmed by 0 bases and J by 6 bases, leaving 9 bases between them. CDR3 residues: CASSESRGPQPQHF. CDR3 DNA: TGCGCCAGCAGTGAGTCGCGGGGTCCTCAGCCCCAGCATTTT.

This chain uses TRBV19 with TRBJ2-3; 10 nucleotides agree with TRBD1. Unmatched junction bases numbered 15, after V lost 6 bases and J lost 9 bases. Looked up from germline, CDR1 is LNHDA and CDR2 is SQIVND (reference sequence). The CDR3 spans 16 residues. For the CDR3, the DNA is TGTGCCAGTAGCCCAGGGGGGGACAGGGGTCAGTGGACGCAGTATTTT. It is translated as CASSPGGDRGQWTQYF.

This clone was counted a single time. CDR3 sequence reads: CASSPLRDRGLKGEQYF. For the CDR3, the DNA is TGTGCCAGCAGCCCACTGCGGGACAGGGGGCTTAAAGGCGAGCAGTACTTC. The rearrangement links TRBV11-2 to TRBJ2-7, with 12 bases fitting TRBD1. The V gene's germline CDR1 is SGHAT and CDR2 FQNNGV. Trimming at V came to 5 bases and at J to 6 bases, leaving 14 bases not matched to a gene. There are 17 residues in the CDR3.

The V and J genes are TRBV27 and TRBJ2-1, with 8 positions matching TRBD1. The ends lost 4 bases at V and 9 bases at J; junction bases unmatched: 5. CDR1 and CDR2 from the germline V gene are MNHEY and SMNVEV (reference sequence). This CDR3 comprises 13 residues. CDR3 residues: CASSWGQVGEQFF. DNA of the CDR3: TGTGCCAGCAGTTGGGGACAGGTGGGTGAGCAGTTCTTC.